What follows describes a single T cell receptor beta chain. The source of the sample is a study of blood T cell repertoires in COVID-19. Overall study: COVID-19 samples collected from the United States, Italy and Spain covered acute and convalescent phases. PBMCs, B-cell-depleted T cells, or T cells provided the cDNA or gDNA that made up the material.

V lost 5 bases and J 5 bases, leaving 21 bases between the germline ends. The CDR3 has 16 amino acids. The V gene's germline CDR1 is LNHDA and CDR2 SQIVND (reference sequence). Original data processing: Reference gene primer amplification gave nucleated cell count estimates. Produced via immunoSEQ multiplex PCR; TCRdb's table is partial and in-frame only. V and J calls and clone size are copied from that table; D and trimming were computed from the DNA. The sample records 150,000 to 200,000 clones, more than 80% being singletons. Sequencing used peripheral blood. This receptor was identified in a human donor in a cohort sampled during active COVID-19. The chain carries TRBV19 and TRBJ1-2; a weak D match, TRBD1 (5 bases). CDR3 DNA: TGTGCCAGTAGTTTCTCAGGGATTAATGTTCGGTATGGCTACACCTTC. Amino acids: CASSFSGINVRYGYTF.